This entry lists 25 T cell receptor beta chains sequenced from one sample in a study of blood T cell repertoires in COVID-19. Using immunoSEQ multiplex PCR, the repertoire was profiled, and TCRdb retains in-frame clones only, with some absent. The table lists approximately 200,000 clones, around 87% of them singletons. Sequencing was performed on peripheral blood. Receptor source: a young woman with active or convalescent COVID-19.

V usage is TRBV5-4 and J usage is TRBJ1-2, with D perhaps matching TRBD1 (5 bases). The CDR3 has 13 amino acids. Germline V lookup: CDR1 SGHNT, CDR2 YYREEE (reference sequence). The germline V and J ends were trimmed by 1 base and 7 bases, with 11 bases remaining between them. CDR3 sequence reads: CASSLSAGFGYTF. As DNA, the CDR3 is TGTGCCAGCAGCTTGTCGGCAGGGTTTGGCTACACCTTC.

This clone was seen more than once but under ten times. This sequence joins TRBV7-9 and TRBJ1-6; D perhaps matches TRBD1 (6 bases). The V end was cut by 7 bases, the J end by 2 bases, with 18 bases between. Per the germline V gene, CDR1 is SEHNR and CDR2 is FQNEAQ (reference sequence). The CDR3 loop spans 17 amino acids. Here the CDR3 DNA reads TGTGCCAGCACCGACGCCGGACAGCTGACCTATAATTCACCCCTCCACTTT. Translating it yields CASTDAGQLTYNSPLHF.

This rearrangement joins TRBV5-1 to TRBJ1-1, with a tentative D call TRBD1 (6 bases). The germline V gene has CDR1 SGHRS and CDR2 YFSETQ. The CDR3 spans 15 residues. Trimming left V 2 bases short and J 4 bases short, with 15 bases between. CDR3 loop: CASSLYAGASTEAFF. As DNA, the CDR3 is TGCGCCAGCAGCTTATATGCAGGGGCGAGCACTGAAGCTTTCTTT.

This rearrangement joins TRBV14 to TRBJ2-5; weak D call: TRBD1 (6 bases). Germline V CDR1 and CDR2: SGHDN, FVKESK. The ends were cut back, 0 bases at V and 2 bases at J, with 16 bases in the middle. CDR3 size: 17 residues. The chain's CDR3 is CASSQDRIRTAQETQYF. In nucleotides, the CDR3 is TGTGCCAGCAGCCAAGATCGAATTAGGACAGCACAAGAGACCCAGTACTTC.

The gene calls are TRBV12-5 and TRBJ2-2; 7 nucleotides agree with TRBD1. The CDR3 totals 15 residues. Trimming at V came to 2 bases and at J to 5 bases, leaving 5 bases not matched to a gene. CDR1 is LGHNT, CDR2 FRNRAP, per germline. The CDR3 nucleotides are TGTGCTAGTGGTTTGACCACAGGGGAAACCGGGGAGCTGTTTTTT. Its protein product is CASGLTTGETGELFF.

The V gene is TRBV27, the J gene TRBJ2-7; D perhaps matches TRBD2 (7 bases). V was clipped by 2 bases and J by 5 bases, with 16 bases between them. The CDR3 covers 15 residues. Germline V gene data show CDR1 as MNHEY and CDR2 as SMNVEV (reference sequence). CDR3 DNA sequence: TGTGCCAGCAGTTTAGAACCCGGGGGGCGGAACGAGCAGTACTTC. Amino acids: CASSLEPGGRNEQYF.

A note on this clone: Other nucleotide sequences in the sample specify the same CDR3. This rearrangement joins TRBV11-2 to TRBJ1-3; a weak D match, TRBD1 (5 bases). This CDR3 is 15 amino acids long. Germline assignment: CDR1 SGHAT and CDR2 FQNNGV. Between the trimmed V and J ends, which lost 3 bases and 0 bases, there was a span of 9 bases. CDR3 sequence (DNA): TGTGCCAGCAGCTTGCAGGGATACTCTGGAAACACCATATATTTT. Translating gives CASSLQGYSGNTIYF.

This clone was seen only once. This rearrangement joins TRBV18 to TRBJ2-7, with 7 nucleotides matching TRBD2. CDR3 length: 13 residues. Germline lookup yields CDR1 KGHSH and CDR2 LQKENI. V was clipped by 2 bases and J by 5 bases; unmatched bases: 3. CDR3 DNA sequence: TGTGCCAGCTCACCAACGCTAGCGGACGAGCAGTACTTC. Encoded protein: CASSPTLADEQYF.

V and J are TRBV7-9 and TRBJ1-2; D is unresolved. The CDR3 is 13 residues long. Germline V gene lookup returns CDR1 SEHNR and CDR2 FQNEAQ (reference sequence). Trimming cost V 7 bases and J 6 bases, with 15 bases left between them. The DNA for the CDR3 is TGTGCCAGCACCACTGGGTCGGGTCATGGCTACACCTTC. It encodes CASTTGSGHGYTF. Together with reference TRBV7-9 and TRBJ1-2, the CDR3 gives the full variable domain: DTGVSQNPRHKITKRGQNVTFRCDPISEHNRLYWYRQTLGQGPEFLTYFQNEAQLEKSRLLSDRFSAERPKGSFSTLEIQRTEQGDSAMYLCASTTGSGHGYTFGSGTRLTVV.

The gene calls are TRBV5-1 and TRBJ1-1; 7 nucleotides match TRBD1. After removal of 4 bases from V and 3 bases from J, the junction contained 6 bases not matched to a gene. CDR3 length: 14 amino acids. Germline CDR1 and CDR2: SGHRS and YFSETQ. The CDR3 here is CASSAGQFDTEAFF. As DNA, the CDR3 is TGCGCCAGCAGCGCGGGACAGTTTGACACTGAAGCTTTCTTT.

The chain uses TRBV2 and TRBJ1-5; no clear D gene. The CDR3 is 13 residues long. Germline lookup yields CDR1 SNHLY and CDR2 FYNNEI. Deletions cut 1 base from V and 3 bases from J, with 4 bases between. CDR3 residues: CASSEGLNQPQHF. CDR3 nucleotide sequence: TGTGCCAGCAGTGAAGGTCTCAATCAGCCCCAGCATTTT.

The rearrangement joins TRBV19 to TRBJ1-6, with 8 bases lining up with TRBD1. The CDR3 has 16 residues. Germline assignment: CDR1 LNHDA and CDR2 SQIVND (reference sequence). The V gene end was trimmed by 3 bases and the J gene end by 8 bases; junction bases not matched to a gene: 9. CDR3 coding DNA: TGTGCCAGTAGTATTCGGACAGGGCCTACAGATTCACCCCTCCACTTT. This gives the protein CASSIRTGPTDSPLHF.

This clone was picked up one time. The rearrangement uses TRBV4-2 and TRBJ1-2; weak D call: TRBD1 (5 bases). The V and J ends lost 4 bases and 1 base respectively, with 13 bases between them. CDR1 and CDR2 from the germline V gene are LGHNA and YNFKEQ. The CDR3 consists of 15 residues. The CDR3 is CASSPPGHFNYGYTF. The CDR3 bases are TGTGCCAGCAGCCCGCCAGGGCACTTTAACTATGGCTACACCTTC.

The rearrangement links TRBV19 to TRBJ1-2, with unresolved D. Germline V gives CDR1 LNHDA, CDR2 SQIVND (reference sequence). The CDR3 has 13 residues. The V end lost 1 base, the J end lost 4 bases, and 7 bases lay between the germline ends. The CDR3 DNA sequence: TGTGCCAGTAGTATAGGTAACGGCTATGGCTACACCTTC. Translating gives CASSIGNGYGYTF.

The chain links TRBV6-5 to TRBJ2-7, with D possibly being TRBD1 (7 bases). This CDR3 region has 16 residues. V was pared by 4 bases and J by 2 bases, with 18 bases between. Germline V gene lookup returns CDR1 MNHEY and CDR2 SVGAGI. The CDR3 DNA sequence: TGTGCCAGCAGTTCAGGGGGGAGAGGGGTTCCCTACGAGCAGTACTTC. This codes for CASSSGGRGVPYEQYF.

The chain employs TRBV10-1 and TRBJ2-3; no reliable D call. Germline V gene data show CDR1 as WNHNN and CDR2 as SYGVQD (reference sequence). V was shortened by 2 bases and J by 6 bases, with 12 bases between the two germline ends. The CDR3 contains 14 residues. In DNA form, the CDR3 reads TGCGCCAGCAGTGAGGACACCACTTTGGATACGCAGTATTTT. This gives the protein CASSEDTTLDTQYF.

The gene calls are TRBV6-6 and TRBJ2-7; TRBD1 agrees at 7 bases. CDR3 length: 14 residues. The V and J ends lost 8 bases and 2 bases, in that order; junction bases with no gene match: 9. Germline CDR1 and CDR2: MNHNY and SVGAGI (reference sequence). The CDR3 loop reads CASGTKQGAYEQYF. In nucleotides, the CDR3 is TGTGCCAGCGGAACTAAGCAGGGGGCCTACGAGCAGTACTTC.

This chain uses TRBV7-9 with TRBJ2-1; 8 nucleotides match TRBD1. Germline V gene sequence: CDR1 SEHNR, CDR2 FQNEAQ (reference sequence). The V gene end was trimmed by 4 bases and the J gene end by 4 bases; junction bases not matched to a gene: 9. This CDR3 contains 16 residues. For the CDR3, the DNA is TGTGCCAGCAGCTCCTACAGGGGGATGGGATACAATGAGCAGTTCTTC. Translated, it gives CASSSYRGMGYNEQFF.

The gene calls are TRBV9 and TRBJ2-7; D is possibly TRBD1 (5 bases). In germline, CDR1 is SGDLS, CDR2 YYNGEE. The CDR3 covers 15 residues. The V end was cut by 0 bases, the J end by 0 bases, with 10 bases between. CDR3 bases: TGTGCCAGCAGCGTAGCCCCACAGGCCTCCTACGAGCAGTACTTC. The encoded protein is CASSVAPQASYEQYF.

This chain connects TRBV6-5 to TRBJ2-3, with 9 bases lining up with TRBD1. This CDR3 contains 14 residues. Germline values: CDR1 MNHEY, CDR2 SVGAGI. V lost 8 bases and J lost 3; bases outside the gene matches: 6. CDR3 coding DNA: TGTGCCAGCTCCGGGACAGGGAGGACAGATACGCAGTATTTT. Protein sequence: CASSGTGRTDTQYF.

The rearrangement uses TRBV7-2 and TRBJ2-3; 7 nucleotides match TRBD1. The junction had 7 bases not matched to a gene; V was cut back by 1 base and J by 9 bases. This CDR3 has 14 residues. Per germline, CDR1 SGHTA and CDR2 FQGNSA. The CDR3 loop is CASSLGPGGVTQYF. The CDR3, as DNA: TGTGCCAGCAGCTTAGGGCCAGGGGGAGTGACGCAGTATTTT.

This rearrangement joins TRBV11-2 to TRBJ1-2; D unresolved. This CDR3 region has 15 residues. The ends were cut back, 4 bases at V and 3 bases at J, with 15 bases in the middle. From germline, CDR1 is SGHAT and CDR2 FQNNGV. Written as DNA, the CDR3 is TGTGCCAGCAGCTCCGTCTGGGAGACGGACTATGGCTACACCTTC. It is translated as CASSSVWETDYGYTF.

This chain connects TRBV6-5 to TRBJ2-2; no reliable D call. The germline V gene encodes CDR1 MNHEY and CDR2 SVGAGI. The V gene lost 6 bases and the J gene lost 7 bases, with 6 bases spanning the gap. This CDR3 region has 11 residues. CDR3 DNA: TGTGCCAGCAGACTGAACGGGGAGCTGTTTTTT. Protein sequence: CASRLNGELFF.

CDR3 nucleotides: TGTGCCAGCACCACGGGGGGGGGAAAAGCTTTCTTT. Its protein is CASTTGGGKAFF. The chain recombines TRBV27 with TRBJ1-1; tentative D call: TRBD1 (5 bases). The CDR3 is 12 amino acids. Looked up from germline, CDR1 is MNHEY and CDR2 is SMNVEV (reference sequence). V lost 7 bases, J lost 9 bases, and 15 bases lay in between.

This chain links TRBV11-1 with TRBJ2-1; 8 bases align to TRBD2. CDR1 is SGHAT and CDR2 is FQDESV in the germline V gene (reference sequence). Trimming cost V 11 bases and J 7 bases; bases outside gene matches: 7. This CDR3 is 12 amino acids long. The DNA for the CDR3 is TGTGCCGGTAGCGGGATCTCGAATGAGCAGTTCTTC. As protein: CAGSGISNEQFF.